Here is one T cell receptor beta chain with its context. This entry is derived from a study of blood T cell repertoires in COVID-19. Overall study context: PBMCs, B-cell-depleted T cells, or T cells were the source of the cDNA or gDNA that made up the material.

In the source study's methods: For nucleated cells, counts were estimated from reference gene primer amplification. The repertoire was sequenced with immunoSEQ multiplex PCR; TCRdb's copy has only in-frame clones and lacks some. That table gives V, J and clone size, and the DNA gave D and trimming. The table records about 150,000 clones, 84% of them present only once. Germline values: CDR1 MNHEY, CDR2 SMNVEV (reference sequence). Trimming cost V 1 base and J 3 bases, with 9 bases left between them. This CDR3 is 15 amino acids long. Sequenced: peripheral blood. The rearrangement uses TRBV27 and TRBJ2-2; D is perhaps TRBD1 (5 bases). The receptor comes from a human donor in a cohort sampled during active COVID-19. CDR3: CASSLFQGDTGELFF. The CDR3 DNA follows: TGTGCCAGCAGTTTATTCCAGGGTGACACCGGGGAGCTGTTTTTT.